The 5 T cell receptor beta chains given below trace back to one sample, sequenced in a study of blood T cell repertoires in COVID-19. TCRdb keeps only in-frame clones here, not all; method: immunoSEQ multiplex PCR. The sample shows around 200,000 clones, around 80% of them seen only once. The specimen was peripheral blood. These receptors were collected from a woman older than 75 with active or convalescent COVID-19.

This clone appeared a few times. The chain combines TRBV28 with TRBJ1-2; the match to TRBD1 covers 9 bases. This CDR3 region has 14 residues. V dropped 8 bases and J dropped 8; count of bases not matched to a gene: 12. CDR1 is MDHEN and CDR2 is SYDVKM in the germline V gene. CDR3 nucleotides: TGTGCCAGCGTCCGGGACAGGGCCACAAGGGGCTACACCTTC. Amino acids: CASVRDRATRGYTF.

The sample holds a few counts of this clone. The chain has TRBV28 and TRBJ1-1, with 9 bases aligning to TRBD1. The CDR3 covers 15 residues. V dropped 10 bases and J dropped 4; count of bases not matched to a gene: 13. CDR1 is MDHEN and CDR2 is SYDVKM in the germline V gene. The CDR3 protein is CATPERRQGGTEAFF. As DNA, the CDR3 is TGTGCCACCCCGGAGAGACGACAGGGGGGCACTGAAGCTTTCTTT.

V usage is TRBV7-2 and J usage is TRBJ2-5; 14 bases are a match to TRBD2. The V gene's germline CDR1 is SGHTA and CDR2 FQGNSA. V was pared by 3 bases and J by 3 bases, with 3 bases of the junction left unmatched. This CDR3 is built from 16 residues. The CDR3 DNA reads as TGTGCCAGCAGCTTCAGACTAGCGGGGGGGGAAGAGACCCAGTACTTC. Translated: CASSFRLAGGEETQYF. Drawing the rest from reference TRBV7-2 and TRBJ2-5, the complete variable domain is GAGVSQSPSNKVTEKGKDVELRCDPISGHTALYWYRQSLGQGLEFLIYFQGNSAPDKSGLPSDRFSAERTGGSVSTLTIQRTQQEDSAVYLCASSFRLAGGEETQYFGPGTRLLVL.

The V and J genes are TRBV10-3 and TRBJ2-3; no firm D call. The CDR3 sequence is 16 residues long. Germline values: CDR1 ENHRY, CDR2 SYGVKD. Trimming took off 0 bases at V and 1 base at J, with 11 bases between the two ends. The CDR3 DNA is TGTGCCATCAGTGAGTCGAGAACAGAGCGCACAGATACGCAGTATTTT. It specifies CAISESRTERTDTQYF.

The rearrangement links TRBV18 to TRBJ1-2; D uncertain. Germline V gene lookup returns CDR1 KGHSH and CDR2 LQKENI. The germline V and J ends were trimmed by 2 bases and 7 bases, with 17 bases remaining between them. The CDR3 contains 15 residues. The CDR3, as DNA: TGTGCCAGCTCACCATCTAACTATAACACGGTTGGCTACACCTTC. It encodes CASSPSNYNTVGYTF. The full variable domain, completed using reference TRBV18 and TRBJ1-2, is NAGVMQNPRHLVRRRGQEARLRCSPMKGHSHVYWYRQLPEEGLKFMVYLQKENIIDESGMPKERFSAEFPKEGPSILRIQQVVRGDSAAYFCASSPSNYNTVGYTFGSGTRLTVV.